This TCR beta chain was captured by sequencing in a study of T cell changes during pregnancy in multiple sclerosis. The CDR3 length is 15 residues. Germline V CDR1 and CDR2: ENHRY, SYGVKD. V shed 4 bases and J shed 2 bases, with 12 bases lying between them. Sequencing used immunoSEQ multiplex PCR; TCRdb keeps in-frame clones, though not all of them. The data contain tens of thousands of clones, 92% of them singletons. The rearrangement uses TRBV10-3 and TRBJ1-5; TRBD1 is a possible D gene (5 bases). Material: peripheral blood, obtained before pregnancy. This TCR came from a female donor with multiple sclerosis, enrolled in a pregnancy study. Here the CDR3 DNA reads TGTGCCATCAGTGGGGGCCCCTCTGGCAATCAGCCCCAGCATTTT. This translates into CAISGGPSGNQPQHF.